This entry lists 11 T cell receptor beta chains sequenced from one sample in a study of blood T cells in healthy people across ages. With a J-beta primer mix and a sample-barcoded 5' primer, a second PCR ran about 7 to 12 cycles. TCRdb re-called the 5' RACE reads through MiXCR, storing one row per CDR3 protein. The repertoire holds some 1.6 million distinct CDR3 sequences, with roughly 32% as singletons. The source material was blood. Receptor source: a woman in her thirties in good health.

The chain couples TRBV20-1 to TRBJ2-5; D gene uncertain. The V gene's germline CDR1 is DFQATT and CDR2 SNEGSKA (reference sequence). V lost 0 bases to trimming and J lost 5 bases, with 7 bases between them. This CDR3 is 12 amino acids long. The CDR3 sequence: CSAREGSETQYF. In DNA form, the CDR3 reads TGCAGTGCTAGAGAAGGGTCGGAGACCCAGTACTTC.

In the case of this clonotype: Germline is not matched at one junction end, which may reflect a read error. The V and J genes are TRBV4-2 and TRBJ2-3; 8 bases are shared with TRBD2. Germline values: CDR1 LGHNA, CDR2 YNFKEQ. The CDR3 has 16 residues. For the CDR3, the DNA is TGTACCAGCAGCCAAGATAGGGGTAGCGGGGCAGATACGCAGTATTTT. Translating gives CTSSQDRGSGADTQYF.

The chain carries TRBV2 and TRBJ2-3; D is possibly TRBD1 (6 bases). This CDR3 has 14 amino acids. The V end lost 9 bases, the J end lost 2 bases, and 15 bases lay between the germline ends. Germline values: CDR1 SNHLY, CDR2 FYNNEI. The CDR3 nucleotides are TGTGCCAGAGAGGACAGAGAGTTCACAGATACGCAGTATTTT. This sequence encodes CAREDREFTDTQYF. The variable domain in full, completed from reference TRBV2 and TRBJ2-3, reads EPEVTQTPSHQVTQMGQEVILRCVPISNHLYFYWYRQILGQKVEFLVSFYNNEISEKSEIFDDQFSVERPDGSNFTLKIRSTKLEDSAMYFCAREDREFTDTQYFGPGTRLTVL.

This clonotype has a handful of counts. This chain connects TRBV20-1 to TRBJ1-5; weak D call: TRBD1 (5 bases). The V end was cut by 6 bases, the J end by 1 base, with 10 bases between. CDR3 length: 13 residues. Germline CDR1 DFQATT, CDR2 SNEGSKA (reference sequence). The CDR3 loop is CSAEGLSNQPQHF. The CDR3 DNA follows: TGCAGTGCCGAGGGACTGAGCAATCAGCCCCAGCATTTT.

The V call is TRBV2, the J call TRBJ2-5, with 8 bases identical to TRBD2. Germline V gene data show CDR1 as SNHLY and CDR2 as FYNNEI. CDR3 length: 16 amino acids. V gave up 3 bases and J gave up 4 bases; unmatched junction bases: 10. The CDR3 region has the DNA TGTGCCAGCAGTGATCCAGCGGGAGAGGGTGGAGAGACCCAGTACTTC. Protein sequence: CASSDPAGEGGETQYF. The full variable domain, completed using reference TRBV2 and TRBJ2-5, is EPEVTQTPSHQVTQMGQEVILRCVPISNHLYFYWYRQILGQKVEFLVSFYNNEISEKSEIFDDQFSVERPDGSNFTLKIRSTKLEDSAMYFCASSDPAGEGGETQYFGPGTRLLVL.

This clonotype has a handful of counts. The gene calls are TRBV10-3 and TRBJ1-2, with D possibly being TRBD1 (6 bases). CDR3 size: 13 residues. V dropped 5 bases and J dropped 6 bases, with 13 bases sitting between them. Germline CDR1 is ENHRY and CDR2 is SYGVKD. Here the CDR3 reads CAISPSGADGYTF. As DNA, the CDR3 is TGTGCCATCAGTCCATCGGGGGCGGATGGCTACACCTTC.

As regards this clonotype: A read error is possible here, since a much larger clone lies one base away. This rearrangement joins TRBV18 to TRBJ2-7; D remains unclear. The J call may be faulty, since TRBJ2-5 better matches the DNA end. Germline V gives CDR1 KGHSH, CDR2 LQKENI. This CDR3 has 14 amino acids. The CDR3, as DNA: TGTGCCAGCTCACCACCAGGACGAGCAGAGACCCAGTACTTC. Translation gives CASSPPGRAETQYF.

The V and J genes are TRBV29-1 and TRBJ1-1; D possibly corresponds to TRBD1 (6 bases). Germline V gene sequence: CDR1 SQVTM, CDR2 ANQGSEA. CDR3 length: 16 amino acids. V lost 4 bases and J lost 3, with 21 bases in between. CDR3 DNA sequence: TGCAGCGTTGTCAGTTTCCGGACAGCGGTCGACACTGAAGCTTTCTTT. Translation: CSVVSFRTAVDTEAFF.

The chain combines TRBV29-1 with TRBJ1-1; D gene ambiguous. V lost 7 bases, J lost 6 bases, and 18 bases lay in between. Germline values: CDR1 SQVTM, CDR2 ANQGSEA. The CDR3 is made up of 13 amino acids. CDR3 coding DNA: TGCAGCGAGTCTGCGACGGAAGCCTCTGAAGCTTTCTTT. This encodes CSESATEASEAFF. The variable domain in full, with the rest retrieved from reference TRBV29-1 and TRBJ1-1, is SAVISQKPSRDICQRGTSLTIQCQVDSQVTMMFWYRQQPGQSLTLIATANQGSEATYESGFVIDKFPISRPNLTFSTLTVSNMSPEDSSIYLCSESATEASEAFFGQGTRLTVV.

A few counts support this clonotype. The J gene is TRBJ2-5, the V gene TRBV24-1; D is ambiguous. CDR1 and CDR2 from the germline V gene are KGHDR and SFDVKD. The V end was cut by 5 bases, the J end by 5 bases, with 14 bases between. CDR3 length: 14 amino acids. Here the CDR3 DNA reads TGTGCCACCAGTGGGCAGGCTACCGGGGAGACCCAGTACTTC. This encodes CATSGQATGETQYF.

The sample holds a few counts of this clonotype. This sequence joins TRBV20-1 and TRBJ2-7; no firm D call. V dropped 3 bases and J dropped 3 bases, with 15 bases sitting between them. CDR1 DFQATT and CDR2 SNEGSKA come from the germline V gene (reference sequence). The CDR3 length is 14 residues. Here the CDR3 DNA reads TGCAGTGCTAGGTTAATGGGCACCGGCTACGAGCAGTACTTC. Translated, it gives CSARLMGTGYEQYF.